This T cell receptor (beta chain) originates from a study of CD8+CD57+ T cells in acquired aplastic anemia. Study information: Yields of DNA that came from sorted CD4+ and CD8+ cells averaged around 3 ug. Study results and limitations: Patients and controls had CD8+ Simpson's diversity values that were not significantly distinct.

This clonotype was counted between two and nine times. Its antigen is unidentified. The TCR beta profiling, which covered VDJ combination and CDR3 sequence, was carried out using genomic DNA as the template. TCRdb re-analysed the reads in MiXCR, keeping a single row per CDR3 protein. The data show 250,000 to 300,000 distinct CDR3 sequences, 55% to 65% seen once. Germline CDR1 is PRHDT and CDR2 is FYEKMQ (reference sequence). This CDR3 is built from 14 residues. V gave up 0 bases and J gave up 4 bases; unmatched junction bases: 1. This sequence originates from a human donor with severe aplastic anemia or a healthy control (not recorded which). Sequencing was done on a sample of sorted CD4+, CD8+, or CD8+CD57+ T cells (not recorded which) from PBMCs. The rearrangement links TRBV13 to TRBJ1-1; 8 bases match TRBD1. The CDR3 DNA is TGTGCCAGCAGCTTAGGGGGACAGGCCACTGAAGCTTTCTTT. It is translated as CASSLGGQATEAFF.